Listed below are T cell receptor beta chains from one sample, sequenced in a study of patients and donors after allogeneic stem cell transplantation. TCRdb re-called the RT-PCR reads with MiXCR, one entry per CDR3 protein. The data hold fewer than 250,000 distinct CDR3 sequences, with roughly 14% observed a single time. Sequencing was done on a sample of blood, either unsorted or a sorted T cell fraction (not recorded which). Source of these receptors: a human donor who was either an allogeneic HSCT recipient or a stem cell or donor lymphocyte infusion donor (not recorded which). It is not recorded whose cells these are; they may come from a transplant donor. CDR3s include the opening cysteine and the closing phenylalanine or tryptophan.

CDR3: CASSLAGGGYTF
J: TRBJ1-2
V: TRBV5-1
length: 12

CDR3: CSARSTTGDSEAFF
J: TRBJ1-1
V: TRBV20-1
length: 14

CDR3: CASSSPITGGRAFF
J: TRBJ1-1
V: TRBV11-3
length: 14

CDR3: CAIKSGLAGETQYF
J: TRBJ2-5
V: TRBV10-3
length: 14

CDR3: CASSLGVKGTEAFF
J: TRBJ1-1
V: TRBV12-3/TRBV12-4
length: 14

CDR3: CASSAPSGAETQYF
J: TRBJ2-5
V: TRBV6-4
length: 14

CDR3: CASSVNRLNQPQHF
J: TRBJ1-5
V: TRBV2
length: 14

CDR3: CASSSDRGANEKLFF
J: TRBJ1-4
V: TRBV12-3/TRBV12-4
length: 15

CDR3: CASSEESGLNNEQFF
J: TRBJ2-1
V: TRBV12-3/TRBV12-4
length: 15

CDR3: CASSPDSGGAPHEQFF
J: TRBJ2-1
V: TRBV11-3
length: 16

CDR3: CASTSRGRSQETQYF
J: TRBJ2-5
V: TRBV19
length: 15

CDR3: CASSLRDRGYYEQYF
J: TRBJ2-7
V: TRBV6-1
length: 15

CDR3: CATSDPWTSGSSYNEQFF
J: TRBJ2-1
V: TRBV24-1
length: 18

CDR3: CASSLRWDNQPQHF
J: TRBJ1-5
V: TRBV12-3/TRBV12-4
length: 14

CDR3: CASSLGGRFTGELFF
J: TRBJ2-2
V: TRBV7-6
length: 15

CDR3: CASSPNAWAGNTIYF
J: TRBJ1-3
V: TRBV27
length: 15

CDR3: CASRPSGGSSYEQYF
J: TRBJ2-7
V: TRBV12-3/TRBV12-4
length: 15

CDR3: CAISARESETQYF
J: TRBJ2-5
V: TRBV10-3
length: 13

CDR3: CSAAGADYGYTF
J: TRBJ1-2
V: TRBV20-1
length: 12

CDR3: CASSLLAGAYNEQFF
J: TRBJ2-1
V: TRBV5-1
length: 15

CDR3: CASSAREYYEQYF
J: TRBJ2-7
V: TRBV2
length: 13

CDR3: CASSQDAGRSYNEQFF
J: TRBJ2-1
V: TRBV4-1
length: 16

CDR3: CASTLDRESNQPQHF
J: TRBJ1-5
V: TRBV2
length: 15

CDR3: CSVRQGPAYNEQFF
J: TRBJ2-1
V: TRBV29-1
length: 14

CDR3: CASSPDLPGGRTQYF
J: TRBJ2-3
V: TRBV4-1
length: 15

CDR3: CASSLIAGRHEQYF
J: TRBJ2-7
V: TRBV28
length: 14

CDR3: CASSPPRRATEAFF
J: TRBJ1-1
V: TRBV2
length: 14

CDR3: CASSSHGQGNYGYTF
J: TRBJ1-2
V: TRBV5-6
length: 15

CDR3: CASSARGGYEQYF
J: TRBJ2-7
V: TRBV5-5
length: 13

CDR3: CASRREGVRDTQYF
J: TRBJ2-3
V: TRBV4-2
length: 14

CDR3: CASSSEADYYGYTF
J: TRBJ1-2
V: TRBV18
length: 14

CDR3: CASSYSEWTDTQYF
J: TRBJ2-3
V: TRBV6-5
length: 14